Each of the 32 T cell receptor beta chains below was sequenced from the same sample in a study of blood T cell repertoires in COVID-19. Measured with immunoSEQ multiplex PCR; TCRdb has only the in-frame clones, and not every one. This sample has about 150,000 clones, with 78% found just once. Sample: peripheral blood. Source of these receptors: a man between 60 and 70 years old who had recovered from COVID-19.

The sample holds a few counts of this clone. The rearrangement links TRBV19 to TRBJ1-1, with D possibly matching TRBD1 (5 bases). Germline CDR1 and CDR2: LNHDA and SQIVND (reference sequence). V was trimmed by 3 bases and J by 2 bases, leaving 7 bases between them. The CDR3 has 13 amino acids. The CDR3 nucleotides read TGTGCCAGTAGTATGGGGCAAAACACTGAAGCTTTCTTT. Amino acid sequence: CASSMGQNTEAFF. Drawing the rest from reference TRBV19 and TRBJ1-1, the complete variable domain is DGGITQSPKYLFRKEGQNVTLSCEQNLNHDAMYWYRQDPGQGLRLIYYSQIVNDFQKGDIAEGYSVSREKKESFPLTVTSAQKNPTAFYLCASSMGQNTEAFFGQGTRLTVV.

This clone is a singleton in its sample. J is TRBJ2-6 and V is TRBV7-2; 9 nucleotides align to TRBD1. The CDR3 contains 18 residues. Germline-derived CDR1 and CDR2 are SGHTA and FQGNSA. V shed 5 bases, J shed 4 bases, and the junction held 12 bases outside the gene matches. CDR3 bases: TGTGCCAGCAGCCCCCGGTCCGGGACAGGGCGCGGGGCCAACGTCCTGACTTTC. Translating it yields CASSPRSGTGRGANVLTF. Supplemented by reference TRBV7-2 and TRBJ2-6, the full variable domain reads GAGVSQSPSNKVTEKGKDVELRCDPISGHTALYWYRQSLGQGLEFLIYFQGNSAPDKSGLPSDRFSAERTGGSVSTLTIQRTQQEDSAVYLCASSPRSGTGRGANVLTFGAGSRLTVL.

This chain uses TRBV18 with TRBJ2-3; 11 bases agree with TRBD1. Germline-derived CDR1 and CDR2 are KGHSH and LQKENI. The V and J ends lost 0 bases and 5 bases, in that order; junction bases with no gene match: 7. The CDR3 is 17 amino acids. The CDR3 DNA reads TGTGCCAGCTCACCACCGGTTGGACAGGGGGCCGGAGATACGCAGTATTTT. Translated: CASSPPVGQGAGDTQYF.

The chain joins TRBV7-2 to TRBJ2-5, with D perhaps matching TRBD1 (6 bases). The CDR3 is 14 amino acids. The V end was cut by 5 bases, the J end by 4 bases, with 14 bases between. The V gene's germline CDR1 is SGHTA and CDR2 FQGNSA. CDR3 DNA sequence: TGTGCCAGCAGCCCGGCAGGGGTACGAGAGACCCAGTACTTC. This translates into CASSPAGVRETQYF. Full variable domain (remainder filled in from reference TRBV7-2 and TRBJ2-5): GAGVSQSPSNKVTEKGKDVELRCDPISGHTALYWYRQSLGQGLEFLIYFQGNSAPDKSGLPSDRFSAERTGGSVSTLTIQRTQQEDSAVYLCASSPAGVRETQYFGPGTRLLVL.

This clone is a singleton in its sample. This chain links TRBV7-9 with TRBJ2-1; 8 positions agree with TRBD2. Germline assignment: CDR1 SEHNR and CDR2 FQNEAQ (reference sequence). With V trimmed by 5 bases and J by 0 bases, 6 bases remained unmatched. The length of the CDR3 is 16 residues. CDR3 sequence reads: CASSPSGGSSYNEQFF. Written as DNA, the CDR3 is TGTGCCAGCAGCCCCAGCGGGGGAAGCTCCTACAATGAGCAGTTCTTC.

The chain couples TRBV28 to TRBJ1-5; D possibly corresponds to TRBD1 (5 bases). The CDR3 extends over 14 amino acids. CDR1 MDHEN and CDR2 SYDVKM come from the germline V gene. The V end lost 6 bases, the J end lost 4 bases, and 13 bases lay between the germline ends. CDR3 sequence reads: CASSPRQLNQPQHF. The CDR3 nucleotides read TGTGCCAGCAGCCCCCGACAGTTAAATCAGCCCCAGCATTTT.

The J gene is TRBJ1-6, the V gene TRBV9, with D hard to call. Per the germline V gene, CDR1 is SGDLS and CDR2 is YYNGEE. V gave up 4 bases and J gave up 5 bases, with 13 bases separating them. The CDR3 has 15 amino acids. The CDR3 DNA reads TGTGCCAGCAGCCCCCGAGTAGTGAATAATTCACCCCTCCACTTT. Protein: CASSPRVVNNSPLHF.

V gene TRBV28 combines with J gene TRBJ1-4; TRBD1 agrees at 9 bases. The V gene end was trimmed by 4 bases and the J gene end by 0 bases; junction bases not matched to a gene: 6. The length of the CDR3 is 17 residues. In germline, CDR1 is MDHEN, CDR2 SYDVKM. This CDR3 is CASSSGQGIATNEKLFF. The CDR3 bases are TGTGCCAGCAGTTCCGGACAGGGGATTGCAACTAATGAAAAACTGTTTTTT. The whole variable domain, filled in from reference TRBV28 and TRBJ1-4, reads DVKVTQSSRYLVKRTGEKVFLECVQDMDHENMFWYRQDPGLGLRLIYFSYDVKMKEKGDIPEGYSVSREKKERFSLILESASTNQTSMYLCASSSGQGIATNEKLFFGSGTQLSVL.

This chain joins TRBV3-1 (or the pseudogene TRBV3-2) and TRBJ2-2; no definite D call. Germline V gene lookup returns CDR1 LGHDT and CDR2 YNNKEL (reference sequence). This CDR3 is built from 17 residues. V gave up 0 bases and J gave up 4 bases, with 15 bases separating them. In nucleotides, the CDR3 is TGTGCCAGCAGCCAAGATCGAACGCGGCCCTGCACCGGGGAGCTGTTTTTT. It encodes CASSQDRTRPCTGELFF.

V and J are TRBV5-1 and TRBJ2-7, with 8 positions matching TRBD1. This CDR3 contains 13 residues. Losses at the gene ends were 5 bases for V and 7 bases for J; bases not matched to a gene: 8. Germline CDR1 SGHRS, CDR2 YFSETQ. The CDR3 DNA reads TGCGCCAGCAGTGCGCAGGGGGCGGGTGAGCAGTACTTC. Translated, it gives CASSAQGAGEQYF.

V is TRBV28 and J is TRBJ1-1; 7 positions match TRBD1. The CDR3 extends over 14 amino acids. V lost 6 bases and J lost 5; bases outside the gene matches: 9. CDR1 and CDR2 from the germline V gene are MDHEN and SYDVKM. The CDR3 region is CASRRPTGETEAFF. As DNA, the CDR3 is TGTGCCAGCAGGAGACCTACAGGGGAAACTGAAGCTTTCTTT.

Only one count was recorded for this clone. Here the CDR3 reads CASSLGGHSYEQYF. CDR3 nucleotide sequence: TGTGCCAGCAGTTTAGGGGGACACTCCTACGAGCAGTACTTC. The J gene is TRBJ2-7, the V gene TRBV28, with D tentatively TRBD1 (6 bases). The CDR3 covers 14 residues. V lost 2 bases and J lost 0, with 8 bases in between. Germline V gene lookup returns CDR1 MDHEN and CDR2 SYDVKM.

V usage is TRBV14 and J usage is TRBJ2-7, with TRBD2 matching 7 bases. Trimming took 2 bases from V and 7 from J; bases not matched to a gene: 5. Per germline, CDR1 SGHDN and CDR2 FVKESK. The CDR3 has 13 amino acids. CDR3 residues: CASSQWGGSEQYF. CDR3 DNA: TGTGCCAGCAGCCAATGGGGGGGGAGTGAGCAGTACTTC.

V and J are TRBV2 and TRBJ1-2; possible D gene TRBD1, 6 bases. The CDR3 runs 15 residues. The germline CDR1 and CDR2 sequences are SNHLY and FYNNEI. V lost 6 bases, J lost 7 bases, and 21 bases lay in between. The CDR3 reads CASSGGNRAQGGYTF. In DNA, the CDR3 is TGTGCCAGCAGCGGCGGTAACAGGGCCCAGGGTGGCTACACCTTC.

The chain combines TRBV28 with TRBJ1-4; D possibly corresponds to TRBD1 (5 bases). V gave up 10 bases and J gave up 5 bases, with 17 bases separating them. Germline lookup yields CDR1 MDHEN and CDR2 SYDVKM. The CDR3 length is 14 residues. The CDR3 DNA follows: TGTGCCACCTTACCCCCAGGGTTGAATGAAAAACTGTTTTTT. Protein: CATLPPGLNEKLFF.

The chain combines TRBV19 with TRBJ1-6; D perhaps matches TRBD1 (5 bases). The V end lost 7 bases, the J end lost 9 bases, and 19 bases lay between the germline ends. Germline assignment: CDR1 LNHDA and CDR2 SQIVND (reference sequence). This CDR3 contains 15 residues. In DNA, the CDR3 is TGTGCCAGTAATTCCCGGGGGAGCTCCCGTTCACCCCTCCACTTT. This encodes CASNSRGSSRSPLHF. The full variable domain, rest sourced from reference TRBV19 and TRBJ1-6, is DGGITQSPKYLFRKEGQNVTLSCEQNLNHDAMYWYRQDPGQGLRLIYYSQIVNDFQKGDIAEGYSVSREKKESFPLTVTSAQKNPTAFYLCASNSRGSSRSPLHFGNGTRLTVT.

The V gene is TRBV6-5, the J gene TRBJ1-4; 7 bases map to TRBD1. CDR3 length: 13 amino acids. Trimming at V came to 8 bases and at J to 5 bases, leaving 5 bases not matched to a gene. CDR1 is MNHEY and CDR2 is SVGAGI in the germline V gene. The CDR3 DNA reads TGTGCCAGCGGGGACAGCGCAAATGAAAAACTGTTTTTT. Its protein product is CASGDSANEKLFF.

The chain joins TRBV28 to TRBJ2-1; weak D call: TRBD1 (5 bases). The CDR3 sequence is 15 residues long. V was cut by 8 bases and J by 0 bases, with 14 bases left in between. CDR1 and CDR2 from the germline V gene are MDHEN and SYDVKM. CDR3 region: CASLSGQGSYNEQFF. The CDR3 bases are TGTGCCAGCCTCTCTGGGCAGGGCTCCTACAATGAGCAGTTCTTC.

The chain recombines TRBV6-5 with TRBJ2-2; TRBD1 aligns across 7 bases. The ends lost 10 bases at V and 1 base at J; junction bases unmatched: 6. CDR3 length: 14 amino acids. CDR1 and CDR2 (germline): MNHEY, SVGAGI. The chain's CDR3 is CATEGQRNTGELFF. Here the CDR3 DNA reads TGTGCCACCGAGGGACAGAGGAACACCGGGGAGCTGTTTTTT.

In its sample, this clone was seen once. One end of the junction does not line up with germline, which may come from a read error. V and J are TRBV7-7 and TRBJ2-2; 7 bases are shared with TRBD2. The CDR3 has 16 residues. CDR1 SSHAT and CDR2 FNYEAQ come from the germline V gene (reference sequence). DNA of the CDR3: TGTGCTAGCAGCCCGCTAGGCGGGAGTGACACCGGGGAGCTGTTTTTT. This translates into CASSPLGGSDTGELFF.

This clone was counted once. This chain joins TRBV18 and TRBJ2-7; 7 bases are shared with TRBD1. CDR1 KGHSH and CDR2 LQKENI come from the germline V gene. The V segment lost 5 bases and the J segment 6 bases; nucleotides outside the gene matches: 10. This CDR3 has 14 residues. The CDR3 nucleotides read TGTGCCAGCTCAAGGATTGACAGGGCCGGCGAGCAGTACTTC. Its protein is CASSRIDRAGEQYF.

V usage is TRBV7-2 and J usage is TRBJ1-1; 8 bases match TRBD1. V lost 3 bases, J lost 5 bases, and 14 bases stayed unmatched. The CDR3 is made up of 17 amino acids. In germline, CDR1 is SGHTA, CDR2 FQGNSA. This chain's CDR3 is CASSFKGLQGGETEAFF. CDR3 nucleotides: TGTGCCAGCAGCTTTAAGGGCTTACAGGGGGGTGAGACTGAAGCTTTCTTT. The full variable domain, completed using reference TRBV7-2 and TRBJ1-1, is GAGVSQSPSNKVTEKGKDVELRCDPISGHTALYWYRQSLGQGLEFLIYFQGNSAPDKSGLPSDRFSAERTGGSVSTLTIQRTQQEDSAVYLCASSFKGLQGGETEAFFGQGTRLTVV.

V is TRBV28 and J is TRBJ2-7; 7 nucleotides align to TRBD1. CDR1 MDHEN and CDR2 SYDVKM come from the germline V gene. The CDR3 is made up of 13 amino acids. The V gene end was trimmed by 6 bases and the J gene end by 2 bases; junction bases not matched to a gene: 4. The CDR3 loop is CASRPTGTYEQYF. In DNA, the CDR3 is TGTGCCAGCAGGCCGACAGGGACCTACGAGCAGTACTTC.

The V call is TRBV28, the J call TRBJ1-4; TRBD1 is a possible D gene (6 bases). The CDR3 sequence is 17 residues long. Germline lookup yields CDR1 MDHEN and CDR2 SYDVKM. V shed 5 bases and J shed 0 bases, with 16 bases lying between them. The CDR3 here is CASSPYTGPATNEKLFF. In DNA, the CDR3 is TGTGCCAGCAGTCCATATACAGGGCCTGCAACTAATGAAAAACTGTTTTTT.

The chain is built from TRBV7-2 and TRBJ2-7; maybe TRBD2 (5 bases). From germline, CDR1 is SGHTA and CDR2 FQGNSA. The V end lost 1 base, the J end lost 2 bases, and 12 bases lay between the germline ends. The CDR3 is made up of 15 amino acids. CDR3 coding DNA: TGTGCCAGCAGCTTAGAACTAGGCCCTACCTACGAGCAGTACTTC. This encodes CASSLELGPTYEQYF.

This clone was detected only a few times. The CDR3 here is CASSFVQGQGGQTQYF. CDR3 DNA: TGTGCCAGCAGCTTTGTCCAGGGGCAGGGCGGGCAGACCCAGTACTTC. The rearrangement links TRBV7-8 to TRBJ2-5; D may be TRBD1 (6 bases). V was pared by 3 bases and J by 6 bases, with 20 bases between. The CDR3 has 16 residues. Germline lookup yields CDR1 SGHVS and CDR2 FQNEAQ.

The chain employs TRBV19 and TRBJ2-1; 9 nucleotides line up with TRBD2. Germline values: CDR1 LNHDA, CDR2 SQIVND (reference sequence). CDR3 size: 16 residues. Unmatched junction bases numbered 13, after V lost 7 bases and J lost 6 bases. The CDR3 region is CASKSAAGGVGNEQFF. CDR3 in DNA: TGTGCCAGTAAGTCCGCGGCGGGAGGGGTCGGCAATGAGCAGTTCTTC.

This clone is deemed medium-sized (0.01 to 0.1%). The sample carries other DNA sequences with the same CDR3. V gene TRBV11-2 combines with J gene TRBJ2-1, with TRBD2 identical over 8 bases. CDR3 length equals 14 residues. Trimming took 3 bases from V and 11 from J; bases not matched to a gene: 9. Per germline, CDR1 SGHAT and CDR2 FQNNGV. The CDR3 loop is CASSLRGAGGQQFF. As DNA, the CDR3 is TGTGCCAGCAGCTTGAGGGGGGCGGGGGGCCAGCAGTTCTTC.

This rearrangement joins TRBV28 to TRBJ1-3, with a tentative D call TRBD1 (5 bases). The germline CDR1 and CDR2 sequences are MDHEN and SYDVKM. This CDR3 is built from 17 residues. Trimming shortened V by 5 bases and J by 1 base, and 18 bases separated the two germline ends. Here the CDR3 reads CASSPPSIDSSGNTIYF. CDR3 nucleotides: TGTGCCAGCAGTCCTCCCTCCATCGACAGTTCTGGAAACACCATATATTTT.

The chain carries TRBV10-3 and TRBJ1-2; D possibly corresponds to TRBD1 (5 bases). This CDR3 spans 14 amino acids. Trimming cost V 6 bases and J 0 bases, with 11 bases left between them. The germline V gene encodes CDR1 ENHRY and CDR2 SYGVKD. This chain's CDR3 is CAIRGGDSNYGYTF. CDR3 sequence (DNA): TGTGCCATCAGGGGGGGGGACTCTAACTATGGCTACACCTTC.

The V gene is TRBV10-3, the J gene TRBJ1-1, with 8 bases fitting TRBD1. Germline-derived CDR1 and CDR2 are ENHRY and SYGVKD. The CDR3 is 15 amino acids. Trimming removed 5 bases from V and 2 bases from J; junction bases left unmatched: 7. CDR3 nucleotide sequence: TGTGCCATCAGTAACCGCGGGACAGGAAACACTGAAGCTTTCTTT. Its protein is CAISNRGTGNTEAFF.

The genes are TRBV6-2 or TRBV6-3 and TRBJ2-4; 9 bases line up with TRBD2. The J segment lost 0 bases and the V segment lost 4 bases, leaving 1 base of the junction unmatched. CDR1 and CDR2 from the germline V gene are MNHEY and SVGEGT. The CDR3 runs 15 residues. CDR3 sequence (DNA): TGTGCCAGCAGTTTAGCGGGAGAAGCCAAAAACATTCAGTACTTC. Residues: CASSLAGEAKNIQYF.